Below, 28 T cell receptor beta chains from the same sample are listed, as sequenced in a study of cytomegalovirus exposure and HLA in healthy donors (dated by TCRdb to between 2016 and 2019). Library construction relied on the immunoSEQ multiplex PCR assay. For the multiplex PCR, a mixture combining 60 forward primers for TCR Vbeta segments and 13 reverse primers for TCR Jbeta segments was used. This is the immuneACCESS table as TCRdb keeps it, with only in-frame sequences that have V and J called. A part of the clones is gone; compared with another copy, unresolved V genes explain less than half, and the rest is unexplained. The sample table shows 130,000 to 150,000 clones, and over 70% are seen once. The ten largest clones capture about 6.8% of the sample. Sequenced sample: PBMCs. These receptors all stem from a man aged 40-49 years in good health and CMV-seropositive.

CDR3 sequence (DNA): TGCGCCAGCAGCCCTGGACAGGGTCGGAACTATGGCTACACCTTC. Encoded protein: CASSPGQGRNYGYTF. The chain links TRBV4-3 to TRBJ1-2; TRBD1 matches at 8 bases. The germline V gene has CDR1 LGHNA and CDR2 YSLEER. V gave up 4 bases and J gave up 2 bases; unmatched junction bases: 6. The CDR3 consists of 15 residues.

The CDR3 coding sequence is TGTGCCAGCAGTGAAACCTGGACAGATGCCTACGAGCAGTACTTC. Translated: CASSETWTDAYEQYF. This chain connects TRBV2 to TRBJ2-7; possible D gene TRBD1, 6 bases. The CDR3 has 15 residues. Trimming took 2 bases from V and 2 from J, leaving 13 bases between them. The germline gives CDR1 SNHLY, CDR2 FYNNEI.

J is TRBJ2-7 and V is TRBV6-1, with D perhaps matching TRBD1 (5 bases). The CDR3 is made up of 13 amino acids. V was shortened by 4 bases and J by 3 bases, with 10 bases between the two germline ends. Germline CDR1 is MNHNS and CDR2 is SASEGT. The CDR3 DNA sequence: TGTGCCAGCAGTGCCCCGGACAACTACGAGCAGTACTTC. Its protein product is CASSAPDNYEQYF.

The chain joins TRBV29-1 to TRBJ1-1, with 11 bases identical to TRBD1. Germline V CDR1 and CDR2: SQVTM, ANQGSEA. This CDR3 has 15 amino acids. J lost 2 bases, V lost 7 bases, and 9 bases had no gene match. CDR3 in amino acids: CSGTRRTGGNTEAFF. The CDR3 region has the DNA TGCAGCGGAACGAGACGGACAGGGGGCAACACTGAAGCTTTCTTT.

About this clone: At one boundary the junction diverges from the germline segment, which might be a read error. CDR3: CASSEYRGPEALF. The CDR3 nucleotides read TGTGCCAGCAGTGAATACAGGGGACCTGAAGCTCTCTTT. This rearrangement joins TRBV28 to TRBJ1-1; 7 nucleotides match TRBD1. This CDR3 comprises 13 residues. Germline V gene sequence: CDR1 MDHEN, CDR2 SYDVKM.

This clone was seen a few times. The chain employs TRBV10-2 and TRBJ1-5; 12 nucleotides line up with TRBD1. The length of the CDR3 is 17 residues. Germline assignment: CDR1 WSHSY and CDR2 SAAADI. Losses at the gene ends were 5 bases for V and 1 base for J; bases not matched to a gene: 6. CDR3 coding DNA: TGCGCCAGCAGTCCGGGACAGGGGGCGCGGAGCAATCAGCCCCAGCATTTT. This codes for CASSPGQGARSNQPQHF.

This chain links TRBV4-1 with TRBJ2-1; TRBD1 matches 8 bases. This CDR3 contains 17 residues. V shed 1 base, J shed 5 bases, and the junction held 10 bases outside the gene matches. Germline CDR1 is MGHRA and CDR2 is YSYEKL. CDR3 residues: CASSQVGTGTRNNEQFF. CDR3 nucleotide sequence: TGCGCCAGCAGCCAAGTCGGGACAGGCACACGGAACAATGAGCAGTTCTTC.

J is TRBJ2-5 and V is TRBV19; 9 bases match TRBD2. This CDR3 contains 15 residues. Germline CDR1 is LNHDA and CDR2 is SQIVND (reference sequence). V lost 4 bases, J lost 1 base, and 4 bases stayed unmatched. CDR3 DNA: TGTGCCAGTAGTACGAGCGGGGGGACCCAAGAGACCCAGTACTTC. Amino acid sequence: CASSTSGGTQETQYF. Complete variable domain (other parts from reference TRBV19 and TRBJ2-5): DGGITQSPKYLFRKEGQNVTLSCEQNLNHDAMYWYRQDPGQGLRLIYYSQIVNDFQKGDIAEGYSVSREKKESFPLTVTSAQKNPTAFYLCASSTSGGTQETQYFGPGTRLLVL.

As concerns this clone: In the same sample, other DNA sequences code for this CDR3. The rearrangement joins TRBV18 to TRBJ2-3; possibly TRBD2 for D (5 bases). Germline V lookup: CDR1 KGHSH, CDR2 LQKENI. The CDR3 is 13 amino acids. V was cut by 3 bases and J by 4 bases, with 8 bases left in between. The CDR3 sequence: CASSPQRADTQYF. The DNA for the CDR3 is TGTGCCAGCTCACCTCAGAGGGCAGATACGCAGTATTTT.

This chain connects TRBV10-3 to TRBJ2-1, with 10 bases that match TRBD2. Germline V lookup: CDR1 ENHRY, CDR2 SYGVKD. This CDR3 has 15 amino acids. The junction had 7 bases not matched to a gene; V was cut back by 6 bases and J by 5 bases. This CDR3 reads CAISRTSGDDNEQFF. Written as DNA, the CDR3 is TGTGCCATCAGCCGGACTAGCGGAGATGACAATGAGCAGTTCTTC.

The chain couples TRBV7-8 to TRBJ2-5; D perhaps matches TRBD1 (5 bases). The V end lost 5 bases, the J end lost 7 bases, and 20 bases lay between the germline ends. The germline V gene has CDR1 SGHVS and CDR2 FQNEAQ. CDR3 size: 15 residues. CDR3 region: CASSPEGSRRGTQYF. DNA for the CDR3: TGTGCCAGCAGCCCCGAAGGGTCCCGAAGGGGGACCCAGTACTTC.

The chain joins TRBV6-6 to TRBJ1-1; D gene ambiguous. CDR3 size: 14 residues. Trimming took off 1 base at V and 0 bases at J, with 6 bases between the two ends. CDR1 and CDR2 (germline): MNHNY, SVGAGI (reference sequence). CDR3 nucleotide sequence: TGTGCCAGCAGTTACTTGAGGGTGAACACTGAAGCTTTCTTT. Protein: CASSYLRVNTEAFF.

This clone has only one observation. This rearrangement joins TRBV2 to TRBJ2-1, with a possible D match to TRBD2 (6 bases). Trimming removed 3 bases at V and 2 bases at J, with 8 bases between. The CDR3 loop spans 14 amino acids. Germline CDR1 is SNHLY and CDR2 is FYNNEI. The CDR3 loop is CASSDKRAYNEQFF. CDR3 coding DNA: TGTGCCAGCAGTGATAAGCGGGCCTACAATGAGCAGTTCTTC. Together with reference TRBV2 and TRBJ2-1, the CDR3 gives the full variable domain: EPEVTQTPSHQVTQMGQEVILRCVPISNHLYFYWYRQILGQKVEFLVSFYNNEISEKSEIFDDQFSVERPDGSNFTLKIRSTKLEDSAMYFCASSDKRAYNEQFFGPGTRLTVL.

The V call is TRBV12-5, the J call TRBJ2-1; 13 bases fit TRBD2. Germline CDR1 is LGHNT and CDR2 is FRNRAP. After removal of 6 bases from V and 16 bases from J, the junction contained 9 bases not matched to a gene. CDR3 length: 13 amino acids. CDR3 loop: CASGGTSGISRFF. The CDR3 nucleotides read TGTGCTAGTGGAGGGACTAGCGGGATTTCACGTTTCTTC.

The V call is TRBV19, the J call TRBJ1-5, with a tentative D call TRBD1 (6 bases). V was shortened by 5 bases and J by 0 bases, with 14 bases between the two germline ends. Germline CDR1 reads LNHDA; CDR2 reads SQIVND (reference sequence). The CDR3 contains 16 residues. CDR3 nucleotide sequence: TGTGCCAGTAGTTTATTAAGGACAGATAGCAATCAGCCCCAGCATTTT. Protein: CASSLLRTDSNQPQHF.

The chain employs TRBV7-2 and TRBJ2-7, with TRBD2 as a possible D gene (7 bases). The CDR3 consists of 16 residues. V lost 5 bases to trimming and J lost 7 bases, with 24 bases between them. Germline-derived CDR1 and CDR2 are SGHTA and FQGNSA. CDR3 residues: CASSNLVGGGELEQYF. The CDR3 DNA reads TGTGCCAGCAGCAACCTAGTGGGCGGGGGCGAGTTGGAGCAGTACTTC.

In its sample, this clone was seen once. The chain is built from TRBV6-5 and TRBJ1-3; tentative D call: TRBD1 (6 bases). The germline V gene encodes CDR1 MNHEY and CDR2 SVGAGI. The ends were cut back, 9 bases at V and 5 bases at J, with 14 bases in the middle. CDR3 length: 13 amino acids. The CDR3 DNA reads TGTGCCAGTCGTACAGGGTCGAGAAACACCATATATTTT. Protein sequence: CASRTGSRNTIYF.

This chain links TRBV9 with TRBJ2-3; possible D gene TRBD2, 5 bases. Trimming removed 2 bases at V and 2 bases at J, with 6 bases between. The length of the CDR3 is 13 residues. From germline, CDR1 is SGDLS and CDR2 YYNGEE. The chain's CDR3 is CASSVRVTDTQYF. Written as DNA, the CDR3 is TGTGCCAGCAGCGTGCGGGTCACAGATACGCAGTATTTT.

There are a few counts of this clone. This chain uses TRBV18 with TRBJ2-3; D may be TRBD2 (6 bases). Germline lookup yields CDR1 KGHSH and CDR2 LQKENI. Deletions cut 2 bases from V and 2 bases from J, with 14 bases between. This CDR3 contains 16 residues. In DNA, the CDR3 is TGTGCCAGCTCACCAGGGGCTAGCGAGCACACAGATACGCAGTATTTT. Translation: CASSPGASEHTDTQYF.

The rearrangement joins TRBV30 to TRBJ1-5; a weak D match, TRBD1 (6 bases). Germline V CDR1 and CDR2: GTSNPN, SVGIG (reference sequence). CDR3 length equals 13 residues. Trimming stripped 6 bases from V and 3 bases from J, with 12 bases between. The CDR3 protein is CACNQGPNQPQHF. CDR3 DNA: TGTGCCTGCAATCAGGGGCCCAATCAGCCCCAGCATTTT. The complete variable domain, with remaining parts taken from reference TRBV30 and TRBJ1-5, reads SQTIHQWPATLVQPVGSPLSLECTVEGTSNPNLYWYRQAAGRGLQLLFYSVGIGQISSEVPQNLSASRPQDRQFILSSKKLLLSDSGFYLCACNQGPNQPQHFGDGTRLSIL.

This clone was picked up a small number of times. The rearrangement joins TRBV9 to TRBJ2-7; maybe TRBD1 (6 bases). Trimming removed 0 bases from V and 0 bases from J, with 13 bases in between. The CDR3 runs to 16 residues. The V gene's germline CDR1 is SGDLS and CDR2 YYNGEE. This chain's CDR3 is CASSVGPGENSYEQYF. In DNA form, the CDR3 reads TGTGCCAGCAGCGTAGGCCCAGGGGAAAACTCCTACGAGCAGTACTTC.

This chain connects TRBV7-6 to TRBJ2-2; possible D gene TRBD2, 6 bases. CDR3 size: 16 residues. Between the trimmed V and J ends, which lost 1 base and 2 bases, there was a span of 11 bases. In germline, CDR1 is SGHVS, CDR2 FNYEAQ. In DNA, the CDR3 is TGTGCCAGCAGCTTAGGAGGGACTTCTAACACCGGGGAGCTGTTTTTT. Its translation: CASSLGGTSNTGELFF.

The chain links TRBV28 to TRBJ2-3, with D possibly TRBD1 on 5 matching bases. Trimming cost V 3 bases and J 3 bases, with 16 bases left between them. This CDR3 spans 16 amino acids. Germline CDR1 reads MDHEN; CDR2 reads SYDVKM. The CDR3 nucleotides are TGTGCCAGCAGTTTTAGGGGCTTGCCCTCAACAGATACGCAGTATTTT. It specifies CASSFRGLPSTDTQYF.

Note on this clone: This sample includes further DNA sequences coding for the same CDR3. V usage is TRBV2 and J usage is TRBJ1-6, with D unresolved. Between the trimmed V and J ends, which lost 3 bases and 6 bases, there was a span of 12 bases. The germline CDR1 and CDR2 sequences are SNHLY and FYNNEI. The CDR3 totals 15 residues. The CDR3 reads CASSDSSSSNSPLHF. CDR3 nucleotide sequence: TGTGCCAGCAGTGATTCAAGTAGCAGTAATTCACCCCTCCACTTT.

V and J are TRBV28 and TRBJ1-5; D is undetermined. This CDR3 comprises 12 residues. Germline CDR1 reads MDHEN; CDR2 reads SYDVKM. Trimming pared 5 bases from V and 3 bases from J, leaving 5 bases between. The CDR3 nucleotides read TGTGCCAGCAGTCGTTTCAATCAGCCCCAGCATTTT. Protein: CASSRFNQPQHF.

This chain uses TRBV5-8 with TRBJ2-3; D uncertain. V was pared by 1 base and J by 0 bases, with 12 bases between. From germline, CDR1 is SGHTS and CDR2 YDEGEE. CDR3 length: 16 residues. DNA for the CDR3: TGTGCCAGCAGCTTGAGACATTCTCTAAGCACAGATACGCAGTATTTT. This translates into CASSLRHSLSTDTQYF.

The chain combines TRBV5-4 with TRBJ2-3, with D tentatively TRBD2 (7 bases). Trimming left V 3 bases short and J 5 bases short, with 16 bases between. This CDR3 is built from 15 residues. Germline CDR1 SGHNT, CDR2 YYREEE (reference sequence). The chain's CDR3 is CASSSYAGAIDTQYF. For the CDR3, the DNA is TGTGCCAGCAGCTCCTACGCGGGGGCAATAGATACGCAGTATTTT.

The gene calls are TRBV7-9 and TRBJ1-1; perhaps TRBD1 as D (5 bases). The CDR3 has 15 residues. CDR1 SEHNR and CDR2 FQNEAQ come from the germline V gene (reference sequence). The ends were cut back, 8 bases at V and 4 bases at J, with 20 bases in the middle. The CDR3 reads CASDVTALFGTEAFF. The DNA of the CDR3 is TGTGCCAGCGACGTGACAGCGCTCTTTGGCACTGAAGCTTTCTTT.